The entry below gives a single T cell receptor beta chain sequence along with its context. Its target is not known. These data are taken from a study of cytomegalovirus exposure and HLA in healthy donors. Study-level findings and limits: Overall, approximately 180 TCR beta chains were annotated as cytomegalovirus-associated. Presence/absence analyses assumed roughly uniform sequencing depth across donors. As a later analysis showed, several of the most significant clusters appeared to be linked to common viral pathogens.

The study ran its PCR with 60 Vbeta and 13 Jbeta primers. TCRdb keeps only in-frame clones here, not all; method: immunoSEQ multiplex PCR. The table has approximately 51,000 clones, 65% to 80% seen once. This CDR3 has 16 residues. Trimming stripped 4 bases from V and 2 bases from J, with 16 bases between. CDR1 SGHNT and CDR2 YYREEE come from the germline V gene (reference sequence). Material for sequencing was PBMCs. This clonotype was obtained from a man aged 25-45 years in good health and CMV-seronegative. V usage is TRBV5-4 and J usage is TRBJ2-4, with D perhaps matching TRBD1 (8 bases). Here the CDR3 DNA reads TGTGCCAGCAGCCCCACACAGGGGGGGACCAAAAACATTCAGTACTTC. Its translation is CASSPTQGGTKNIQYF. The variable domain in full, completed from reference TRBV5-4 and TRBJ2-4, reads ETGVTQSPTHLIKTRGQQVTLRCSSQSGHNTVSWYQQALGQGPQFIFQYYREEENGRGNFPPRFSGLQFPNYSSELNVNALELDDSALYLCASSPTQGGTKNIQYFGAGTRLSVL.